This is a list of T cell receptor beta chains from one sample in a study of blood T cells in healthy people across ages. TCRdb reprocessed the 5' RACE reads with MiXCR, giving one entry per CDR3 protein. The sample lists more than 600,000 distinct CDR3 sequences, roughly 25% occurring once. This sample also belongs to another study, concerning T cells of mothers and their children.

Sequenced: blood. These receptors all come from a boy younger than 18 in good health. Both conserved end residues are trimmed from each CDR3. Each record gives: J gene, clone size, V gene, CDR3 protein. Clone size is given for some rows only: seen once, a few or many times, or a class if the clone is expanded.

TRBJ2-3 few TRBV20-1 SARSGGEADTQY
TRBJ2-3 once TRBV24-1 ATSEGIADSSTDTQY
TRBJ2-5 few TRBV29-1 SSSPGNPETQY
TRBJ2-3 - TRBV6-1 ASSRGQGGPTRTDTQY
TRBJ1-5 few TRBV7-2 ASSLVGGGGNQPQH
TRBJ2-5 - TRBV7-8 ASRADEEGAQETQY
TRBJ2-3 - TRBV5-1 ASRLAGSGTSSTDTQY
TRBJ2-6 - TRBV19 ASSIVREGSGANVLT
- - TRBV7-6 ASSQLEADEQY
TRBJ2-3 many TRBV6-4 ASSDGGATDTQY
TRBJ1-1 few TRBV9 ASSVAGGNWGTTEAF
TRBJ2-3 - TRBV12-3/TRBV12-4 ASSPTGLAGGLTDTQY
TRBJ2-7 - TRBV10-3 ATAGTGVVYEQY
TRBJ2-7 few TRBV4-2 ASSQDPAADYEQY
TRBJ2-3 - TRBV2 ASKGQGGGTQY
TRBJ1-2 - TRBV6-5 ASSLDQTGGYT
TRBJ2-5 few TRBV29-1 SVGPGVTETQY
TRBJ2-7 many TRBV6-5 ASSYSTEQY
TRBJ1-4 - TRBV5-6 ASSSHLEGNEKLF
TRBJ2-5 - TRBV13 ASSLSFGVAGSLETQY
TRBJ1-2 - TRBV12-3/TRBV12-4 ASSPEGFNPRGYT
TRBJ2-1 - TRBV3-1 ASSQVGFYEQF
TRBJ2-3 - TRBV11-2 ASSLILAERSDTQY
TRBJ1-6 - TRBV28 GCAAGSNGNSPLH
TRBJ2-5 - TRBV4-1 ASSQEGGGQVQY
TRBJ2-4 few TRBV7-2 ASSAGQGVGKNIQY
TRBJ2-1 - TRBV7-9 ASSLTGNWNEQF
TRBJ1-1 few TRBV20-1 SLIEGYTEAF
TRBJ2-7 - TRBV5-6 ASKFLNSPWNEQY
TRBJ2-1 few TRBV7-2 ASSLNSGYSNEQF
TRBJ2-7 - TRBV12-5 ASGLVYTGTYEQY
TRBJ2-1 - TRBV7-8 ASSLAGGTGHNEQF
TRBJ2-3 - TRBV9 ASSVDLAGGTDTQY
TRBJ1-5 - TRBV4-2 ASSQEAGSGRWPQH
TRBJ2-1 - TRBV6-2/TRBV6-3 ASSYSRPVGDEQF
TRBJ2-5 few TRBV9 ASSVGTGGGEWETQY
TRBJ2-2 few TRBV7-9 ASSPETGAYTGELF